These T cell receptor beta chains were read from a single sample in a study of a mutant IDH1 vaccine in newly diagnosed glioma. The repertoire was sequenced with immunoSEQ multiplex PCR; TCRdb's copy has only in-frame clones and lacks some. The table has 50,000 to 75,000 clones, roughly 71% seen once; the top ten hold about 4.9%. Their target antigens are unknown. This specimen was PBMCs, taken from a glioma patient whose treatment included an IDH1 peptide vaccine. These receptors were obtained from a man aged 45-65 years with glioma. CDR3s include the opening cysteine and the closing phenylalanine or tryptophan. Clone size is shown for a subset of rows, as once, few, many or a class of expanded clone.

v_call,j_call,cdr3_length,clone_size,cdr3_aa
TRBV4-2,TRBJ2-5,16,-,CASSQLAGGLEETQYF
TRBV19,TRBJ1-1,13,-,CASRQRMNTEAFF
TRBV14,TRBJ2-5,13,-,CASSQASPGGQYF
TRBV5-4,TRBJ2-3,15,-,CASSLSGRGTDTQYF
TRBV29-1,TRBJ2-1,13,-,CSGTGGLANEQFF
TRBV5-5,TRBJ1-5,15,-,CASSFLQGLNQPQHF
TRBV30,TRBJ1-5,15,-,CAWSVFGQANQPQHF
TRBV29-1,TRBJ2-5,14,-,CSVELVGQGETQYF
TRBV7-9,TRBJ2-5,14,-,CASSPVYGEETQYF
TRBV7-8,TRBJ2-1,16,once,CASSQGARGLGNEQFF
TRBV5-1,TRBJ2-7,15,-,CASSLGRLTVEEQYF
TRBV4-3,TRBJ2-2,15,-,CASSRARGDTGELFF
TRBV5-6,TRBJ1-1,16,-,CASSLARGWVNTEAFF
TRBV5-4,TRBJ2-6,19,-,CASSGWGPKRISGANVLTF
TRBV9,TRBJ1-1,13,-,CASSTPGTTEAFF
TRBV5-1,TRBJ1-1,16,-,CASSFSKGASDTEAFF
TRBV30,TRBJ2-7,14,many,CAWSVEGLGYEQYF
TRBV10-2,TRBJ1-2,13,-,CASSEGRGYGYTF
TRBV6-1,TRBJ2-7,13,-,CASSEQQNYEQYF
TRBV19,TRBJ2-1,14,-,CASSIGQGFNEQFF
TRBV6-5,TRBJ2-7,13,once,CASSYTDTYEQYF
TRBV27,TRBJ1-5,12,few,CASSPTNQPQHF
TRBV5-1,TRBJ2-1,13,-,CASSLRGPNEQFF
TRBV27,TRBJ1-2,15,-,CASRLDRGNFYGYTF
TRBV9,TRBJ1-4,16,-,CASSVGQGAISEKLFF
TRBV6-1,TRBJ2-7,13,-,CASRPGPNYEQYF
TRBV13,TRBJ2-1,15,-,CASSLGTGEYNEQFF